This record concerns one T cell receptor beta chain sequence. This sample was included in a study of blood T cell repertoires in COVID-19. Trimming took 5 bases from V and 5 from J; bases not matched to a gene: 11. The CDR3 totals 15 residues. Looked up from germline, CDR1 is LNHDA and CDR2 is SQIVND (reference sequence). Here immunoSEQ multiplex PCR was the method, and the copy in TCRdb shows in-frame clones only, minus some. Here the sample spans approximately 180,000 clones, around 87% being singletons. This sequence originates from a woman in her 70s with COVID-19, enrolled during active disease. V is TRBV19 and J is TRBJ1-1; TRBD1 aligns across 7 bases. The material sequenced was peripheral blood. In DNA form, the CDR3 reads TGTGCCAGTAGTTCCGGACAGGCCGCGTGGACTGAAGCTTTCTTT. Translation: CASSSGQAAWTEAFF.